The 15 T cell receptor beta chains presented below share a single source sample, sequenced in a study of radiotherapy plus CTLA-4 blockade in lung cancer. Method: immunoSEQ multiplex PCR; TCRdb's copy keeps in-frame clones and lacks some. The sample yields fewer than 100,000 clones, about 79% seen once. The sample in question was peripheral blood, obtained from a patient treated with radiotherapy plus ipilimumab. The source is a human donor with non-small cell lung cancer whose response to radiotherapy plus ipilimumab could not be evaluated. Some clones in this sample may be carry-over from other donors' samples.

The chain joins TRBV6-1 to TRBJ2-5, with D tentatively TRBD2 (5 bases). The V gene's germline CDR1 is MNHNS and CDR2 SASEGT. Trimming cost V 1 base and J 4 bases, with 13 bases left between them. This CDR3 region has 15 residues. The CDR3 region is CASSEGPPGGETQYF. The CDR3, as DNA: TGTGCCAGCAGTGAAGGGCCTCCCGGAGGAGAGACCCAGTACTTC.

This clone showed up just once. This rearrangement joins TRBV11-2 to TRBJ2-3; 13 nucleotides line up with TRBD2. The CDR3 spans 17 residues. With V trimmed by 3 bases and J by 1 base, 4 bases remained unmatched. Per the germline V gene, CDR1 is SGHAT and CDR2 is FQNNGV. The CDR3 region is CASSFRGTSGGTDTQYF. The CDR3, as DNA: TGTGCCAGCAGCTTTAGGGGGACTAGCGGGGGCACAGATACGCAGTATTTT.

The chain carries TRBV5-1 and TRBJ1-1; D gene uncertain. Germline CDR1 and CDR2: SGHRS and YFSETQ. The CDR3 extends over 17 amino acids. V lost 0 bases and J 6 bases, leaving 21 bases between the germline ends. CDR3 sequence reads: CASSLVGGLGDSPEAFF. The CDR3 bases are TGCGCCAGCAGCTTGGTTGGAGGATTGGGCGACTCCCCTGAAGCTTTCTTT.

The chain joins TRBV29-1 to TRBJ2-3; TRBD1 is a possible D gene (5 bases). Trimming shortened V by 8 bases and J by 2 bases, and 17 bases separated the two germline ends. The CDR3 is 14 residues long. Germline-derived CDR1 and CDR2 are SQVTM and ANQGSEA. Here the CDR3 reads CSLSQGSDTDTQYF. DNA of the CDR3: TGCAGCCTTTCGCAGGGCAGCGACACAGATACGCAGTATTTT.

This rearrangement joins TRBV29-1 to TRBJ1-4; tentatively, D is TRBD1 (5 bases). The CDR3 is 11 residues long. Germline CDR1 reads SQVTM; CDR2 reads ANQGSEA. Trimming left V 4 bases short and J 8 bases short, with 8 bases between. The chain's CDR3 is CSVAEGEKLFF. The CDR3 coding sequence is TGCAGCGTTGCGGAGGGGGAAAAACTGTTTTTT.

This rearrangement joins TRBV10-3 to TRBJ2-5; 8 nucleotides line up with TRBD1. The trim removed 6 bases at V and 4 bases at J, leaving 10 bases unmatched. The germline CDR1 and CDR2 sequences are ENHRY and SYGVKD. The CDR3 runs to 15 residues. The CDR3 loop reads CAIRDDRGLGETQYF. The CDR3 nucleotides read TGTGCCATCAGGGACGACAGGGGTCTGGGAGAGACCCAGTACTTC.

The chain recombines TRBV5-4 with TRBJ1-2; D is uncertain. The V end lost 0 bases, the J end lost 0 bases, and 9 bases lay between the germline ends. This CDR3 spans 15 amino acids. Germline V gene lookup returns CDR1 SGHNT and CDR2 YYREEE (reference sequence). The CDR3, as DNA: TGTGCCAGCAGCTTGGAACAGACCCCTAACTATGGCTACACCTTC. Amino acids: CASSLEQTPNYGYTF.

J is TRBJ1-2 and V is TRBV28, with 8 bases lining up with TRBD1. Trimming removed 6 bases from V and 4 bases from J; junction bases left unmatched: 7. The CDR3 spans 14 residues. CDR1 and CDR2 from the germline V gene are MDHEN and SYDVKM. Here the CDR3 DNA reads TGTGCCAGCAGCCTGACAGGGGCTGGCTATGGCTACACCTTC. Its translation: CASSLTGAGYGYTF.

This sequence joins TRBV9 and TRBJ2-3; possibly TRBD2 for D (6 bases). Deletions cut 0 bases from V and 2 bases from J, with 16 bases between. The CDR3 is made up of 17 amino acids. The germline V gene has CDR1 SGDLS and CDR2 YYNGEE. CDR3 residues: CASSVGGRRRLTDTQYF. CDR3 nucleotides: TGTGCCAGCAGCGTAGGAGGGAGGAGAAGACTCACAGATACGCAGTATTTT.

This chain uses TRBV2 with TRBJ1-5; 7 nucleotides line up with TRBD1. The length of the CDR3 is 15 residues. CDR1 SNHLY and CDR2 FYNNEI come from the germline V gene. The trim removed 6 bases at V and 5 bases at J, leaving 10 bases unmatched. The CDR3, as DNA: TGTGCCAGCAGCGGACTCACAGGGGTGGATCAGCCCCAGCATTTT. Protein product: CASSGLTGVDQPQHF.

This chain uses TRBV18 with TRBJ2-7; 9 bases align to TRBD1. The CDR3 is 16 amino acids. V lost 2 bases, J lost 3 bases, and 8 bases stayed unmatched. Germline CDR1 and CDR2: KGHSH and LQKENI. The CDR3 nucleotides read TGTGCCAGCTCACCAAAAAGGGACAGGGACCTCTACGAGCAGTACTTC. Its protein product is CASSPKRDRDLYEQYF.

This chain connects TRBV13 to TRBJ2-1; D may be TRBD2 (5 bases). The CDR3 is 15 amino acids. Germline CDR1 and CDR2: PRHDT and FYEKMQ (reference sequence). V was clipped by 7 bases and J by 4 bases, with 17 bases between them. Written as DNA, the CDR3 is TGTGCCAGCACCCACGGGGATCTCCCTTACAATGAGCAGTTCTTC. It codes for CASTHGDLPYNEQFF.

A remark on this clone: The junction and the germline gene differ at one end; a read error may be behind it. The rearrangement uses TRBV19 and TRBJ2-1, with 8 bases that match TRBD1. CDR1 LNHDA and CDR2 SQIVND come from the germline V gene (reference sequence). This CDR3 contains 15 residues. The CDR3 nucleotides read TGTGCCGGTAGTGTTACCGGGACAGGCTACAATGAGCAGTTCTTC. Its protein product is CAGSVTGTGYNEQFF.

This sequence joins TRBV6-6 and TRBJ2-2; TRBD2 aligns across 7 bases. Unmatched junction bases numbered 5, after V lost 5 bases and J lost 2 bases. CDR1 and CDR2 (germline): MNHNY, SVGAGI (reference sequence). The CDR3 spans 15 residues. CDR3 nucleotides: TGTGCCAGCAGTAGGGCTAGCGGAAACACCGGGGAGCTGTTTTTT. The encoded protein is CASSRASGNTGELFF.

The V call is TRBV4-1, the J call TRBJ2-2, with TRBD1 identical over 8 bases. V shed 3 bases, J shed 2 bases, and the junction held 5 bases outside the gene matches. The CDR3 is 16 amino acids. Germline lookup yields CDR1 MGHRA and CDR2 YSYEKL. CDR3 sequence: CASSHFGQGNTGELFF. CDR3 sequence (DNA): TGCGCCAGCAGCCATTTCGGACAGGGTAACACCGGGGAGCTGTTTTTT.